This T cell receptor beta chain was profiled in a study of T cell repertoires in cytomegalovirus infection. Study background: Indications of both CMV infection and matching HLA type were provided by public TCR beta signatures. Study results and caveats: Carriers of CMV plus the relevant HLA were identified by cumulative public TCR beta family frequency. The response measured ex vivo was dominated by TCR beta clonotypes (HLA-C-restricted and CMV-specific).

TCRdb independently ran MiXCR on the reads; one entry per CDR3 protein. This table has about 260,000 distinct CDR3 sequences, less than 9.5% appearing once. The CDR3 contains 13 residues. Looked up from germline, CDR1 is LGHDT and CDR2 is YNNKEL (reference sequence). V was clipped by 1 base and J by 4 bases, with 4 bases between them. About this clonotype itself: Its antigen is unidentified.

The chain carries TRBV3-1 and TRBJ1-4, with no clear D. Sequencing was done on a sample of PBMCs. This TCR derives from a human donor in good health (CMV status not recorded). Some clones in this sample may be carry-over from other donors' samples. CDR3 protein: CASSQVHNEKLFF. The CDR3 nucleotides are TGTGCCAGCAGCCAAGTCCATAATGAAAAACTGTTTTTT. Complete variable domain (other parts from reference TRBV3-1 and TRBJ1-4): DTAVSQTPKYLVTQMGNDKSIKCEQNLGHDTMYWYKQDSKKFLKIMFSYNNKELIINETVPNRFSPKSPDKAHLNLHINSLELGDSAVYFCASSQVHNEKLFFGSGTQLSVL.